This T cell receptor (beta chain) is from a study of blood T cell repertoires in COVID-19. In the study overall: The analysed material was cDNA or gDNA that came from T cells, B-cell-depleted T cells, or PBMCs.

The CDR3 has 14 residues. The germline V gene encodes CDR1 LNHDA and CDR2 SQIVND (reference sequence). V lost 0 bases to trimming and J lost 1 base, with 7 bases between them. This table comes from immunoSEQ multiplex PCR, and its TCRdb copy is limited to in-frame clones, with some not included. The sample contains 70,000 to 90,000 clones, around 80% of which appear only once. This clonotype originated in a woman aged 80 or over with acute or convalescent COVID-19. Specimen: peripheral blood. The chain joins TRBV19 to TRBJ2-7; D not resolved. The CDR3 here is CASSIDGSSYEQYF. CDR3 DNA: TGTGCCAGTAGTATAGATGGCAGTTCCTACGAGCAGTACTTC.